This entry features one T cell receptor (beta chain) sequence. Its target is not known. CD45RA-negative memory and CD45RA+ naive subsets were split from the CD4+ cells. In the original processing: Because ImmunoSEQ provided only junction sequences with no quality scores, the filtering differed. Sequencing was performed with immunoSEQ multiplex PCR; in TCRdb, only in-frame clones are kept and a portion is missing. That table furnishes V, J and clone size, whereas the DNA furnished D and trimming. Of some 1 million clones in the sample, about 80% were seen once. These data originate in a study of shared clonotypes between healthy human individuals. Study observations and caveats: Sorted-subset sequencing, rarefaction showed, was incomplete despite large depth.

Sequences were obtained from memory CD4+ T cells sorted from blood. As for subset: CD45RA-negative fraction. The receptor was derived from a young man in good health.

CDR3 sequence reads: CASSLSPGPQETQYF. The CDR3 bases are TGCGCCAGCAGCTTGAGCCCAGGGCCCCAAGAGACCCAGTACTTC. The chain uses TRBV5-1 and TRBJ2-5, with a weak D call TRBD1 (5 bases). This CDR3 contains 15 residues. Per germline, CDR1 SGHRS and CDR2 YFSETQ. The V gene lost 1 base and the J gene lost 1 base, with 11 bases spanning the gap.